One TCR beta chain is described in this entry. Produced via immunoSEQ multiplex PCR; TCRdb's table is partial and in-frame only. The table shows some 70,000 clones, with around 90% occurring only once. V lost 5 bases, J lost 8 bases, and 9 bases lay in between. The length of the CDR3 is 11 residues. The germline gives CDR1 SEHNR, CDR2 FQNEAQ (reference sequence). This entry belongs to a study of T cell changes during pregnancy in multiple sclerosis. The sequences come from CD8+ T cells from peripheral blood mononuclear cells, collected before pregnancy. The rearrangement links TRBV7-9 to TRBJ1-2; perhaps TRBD1 as D (6 bases). The TCR originated in a female donor with multiple sclerosis, enrolled in a pregnancy study. CDR3 sequence reads: CASSTGWGYTF. In nucleotides, the CDR3 is TGTGCCAGCAGCACAGGGTGGGGCTACACCTTC.